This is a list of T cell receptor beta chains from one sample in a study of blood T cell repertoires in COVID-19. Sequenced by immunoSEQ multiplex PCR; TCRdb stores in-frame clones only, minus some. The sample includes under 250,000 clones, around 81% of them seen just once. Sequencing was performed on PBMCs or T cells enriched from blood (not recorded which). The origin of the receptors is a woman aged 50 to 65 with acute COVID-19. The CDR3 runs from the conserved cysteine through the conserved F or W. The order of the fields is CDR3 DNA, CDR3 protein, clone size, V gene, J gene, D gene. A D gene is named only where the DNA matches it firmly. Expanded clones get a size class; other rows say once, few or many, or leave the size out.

CDR3 DNA: TGTGCCAGCACCTCGGGACAGCATTCACCCCTCCACTTT
CDR3 protein: CASTSGQHSPLHF
clone size: few
V gene: TRBV7-9
J gene: TRBJ1-6
D gene: TRBD1

CDR3 DNA: TGTGCCAGCAGCCCCCCGGGACTAGCGGGAGTGTCGGGGGAGCTGTTTTTT
CDR3 protein: CASSPPGLAGVSGELFF
clone size: once
V gene: TRBV27
J gene: TRBJ2-2
D gene: TRBD2

CDR3 DNA: TGTGCCACCCACTCTGCAGGAGAGACCCAGTACTTC
CDR3 protein: CATHSAGETQYF
clone size: .
V gene: TRBV27
J gene: TRBJ2-5
D gene: .

CDR3 DNA: TGTGCCAGCAGCCCCCGGGACAGGGTTATATACGAGCAGTACTTC
CDR3 protein: CASSPRDRVIYEQYF
clone size: .
V gene: TRBV7-2
J gene: TRBJ2-7
D gene: TRBD1

CDR3 DNA: TGTGCCAGTAGGTATGGGGGCCCTACGCAGCCCCAGCATTTT
CDR3 protein: CASRYGGPTQPQHF
clone size: .
V gene: TRBV19
J gene: TRBJ1-5
D gene: .

CDR3 DNA: TGTGCCAGCAGTTACCTCGGGCAGGGATCCTATGGCTACACCTTC
CDR3 protein: CASSYLGQGSYGYTF
clone size: .
V gene: TRBV6-2/TRBV6-3
J gene: TRBJ1-2
D gene: .

CDR3 DNA: TGTGCCAGAGCCCCCTACGCGTCGGGAGGACGGATCGGGGAGCTGTTTTTT
CDR3 protein: CARAPYASGGRIGELFF
clone size: .
V gene: TRBV6-7
J gene: TRBJ2-2
D gene: TRBD2

CDR3 DNA: TGTGCCAGTAGTATGAGTAATGAGCAGTTCTTC
CDR3 protein: CASSMSNEQFF
clone size: .
V gene: TRBV19
J gene: TRBJ2-1
D gene: .

CDR3 DNA: TGTGCCAGCCGTAGCGGGGGGGTGAGTGAGCAGTTCTTC
CDR3 protein: CASRSGGVSEQFF
clone size: .
V gene: TRBV19
J gene: TRBJ2-1
D gene: TRBD2

CDR3 DNA: TGTGCCAGCACCTACATAGGCCAGGGAGGGGGGGTTGAAGCTTTCTTT
CDR3 protein: CASTYIGQGGGVEAFF
clone size: .
V gene: TRBV28
J gene: TRBJ1-1
D gene: .

CDR3 DNA: TGTGCCAGCAGCTTAGTTACAGGGGTACGCAATCAGCCCCAGCATTTT
CDR3 protein: CASSLVTGVRNQPQHF
clone size: .
V gene: TRBV7-9
J gene: TRBJ1-5
D gene: TRBD1

CDR3 DNA: TGTGCCAGCAGTGAAGGGCAGGGGGTTTACTACAATGAGCAGTTCTTC
CDR3 protein: CASSEGQGVYYNEQFF
clone size: few
V gene: TRBV6-1
J gene: TRBJ2-1
D gene: TRBD1

CDR3 DNA: TGTGCCAGCAGCCAAGGACAGTTTACGGACTTC
CDR3 protein: CASSQGQFTDF
clone size: .
V gene: TRBV3-1/TRBV3-2
J gene: TRBJ2-5
D gene: .

CDR3 DNA: TGTGCCAGCAGTTTATCGGTTTCGGAAGCTTTCTTT
CDR3 protein: CASSLSVSEAFF
clone size: .
V gene: TRBV28
J gene: TRBJ1-1
D gene: .

CDR3 DNA: TGTGCCAGCAGTGAAGAACGGTCCACCTACGAGCAGTACTTC
CDR3 protein: CASSEERSTYEQYF
clone size: .
V gene: TRBV2
J gene: TRBJ2-7
D gene: .

CDR3 DNA: TGTGCCAGTAGCCTACAGGTTAATGAAAAACTGTTTTTT
CDR3 protein: CASSLQVNEKLFF
clone size: .
V gene: TRBV19
J gene: TRBJ1-4
D gene: .

CDR3 DNA: TGCAGCGTTGCGGGCTCAGGGGGCAGGATAGCCGAAGCTTTCTTT
CDR3 protein: CSVAGSGGRIAEAFF
clone size: once
V gene: TRBV29-1
J gene: TRBJ1-1
D gene: TRBD1

CDR3 DNA: TGTGCCAGCAGTTTACACAGGGGGGAGACCCAGTACTTC
CDR3 protein: CASSLHRGETQYF
clone size: once
V gene: TRBV12-3/TRBV12-4
J gene: TRBJ2-5
D gene: TRBD1

CDR3 DNA: TGTGCCAGCAGCTCCTCGGGGACAGTCAATGAAAAACTGTTTTTT
CDR3 protein: CASSSSGTVNEKLFF
clone size: .
V gene: TRBV7-8
J gene: TRBJ1-4
D gene: TRBD1

CDR3 DNA: TGTGCCAGCGGTTACGGGTCTTTACCGGGGGAGACCCAGTACTTC
CDR3 protein: CASGYGSLPGETQYF
clone size: few
V gene: TRBV6-2/TRBV6-3
J gene: TRBJ2-5
D gene: .

CDR3 DNA: TGTGCCAGCACGTATATGGGAGGCAATCAGCCCCAGCATTTT
CDR3 protein: CASTYMGGNQPQHF
clone size: .
V gene: TRBV2
J gene: TRBJ1-5
D gene: .

CDR3 DNA: TGTGCCAGCAGCTTCCCTTTCGCAGGCTATGGCTACACCTTC
CDR3 protein: CASSFPFAGYGYTF
clone size: .
V gene: TRBV11-2
J gene: TRBJ1-2
D gene: .

CDR3 DNA: TGTGCCAGCAGCAGCGGGGGGGCCCTCGCAGATACGCAGTATTTT
CDR3 protein: CASSSGGALADTQYF
clone size: .
V gene: TRBV28
J gene: TRBJ2-3
D gene: TRBD2

CDR3 DNA: TGCGCCAGCAGTCTAGCGGGAGTGGAGACCCAGTACTTC
CDR3 protein: CASSLAGVETQYF
clone size: .
V gene: TRBV5-1
J gene: TRBJ2-5
D gene: TRBD2

CDR3 DNA: TGTGCCAGCAGTTCCCGTGGAGAAATCCCCGGGGAGCTGTTTTTT
CDR3 protein: CASSSRGEIPGELFF
clone size: .
V gene: TRBV28
J gene: TRBJ2-2
D gene: .

CDR3 DNA: TGTGCCATCGCGCCGGGACAGGGGGTCTCCTACGAGCAGTACTTC
CDR3 protein: CAIAPGQGVSYEQYF
clone size: .
V gene: TRBV10-3
J gene: TRBJ2-7
D gene: TRBD1

CDR3 DNA: TGTGCCAGCAGCTTGGGGCTCTATCAGCCCCAGCATTTT
CDR3 protein: CASSLGLYQPQHF
clone size: once
V gene: TRBV5-5
J gene: TRBJ1-5
D gene: .

CDR3 DNA: TGTGCCACCAGTGACACCCGTTGGGCAGGCTTCAACAATGAGCAGTTCTTC
CDR3 protein: CATSDTRWAGFNNEQFF
clone size: .
V gene: TRBV24-1
J gene: TRBJ2-1
D gene: .

CDR3 DNA: TGCGCCAGCAGCTTAATGCCCGGTCAGCCCCAGCATTTT
CDR3 protein: CASSLMPGQPQHF
clone size: once
V gene: TRBV5-1
J gene: TRBJ1-5
D gene: .